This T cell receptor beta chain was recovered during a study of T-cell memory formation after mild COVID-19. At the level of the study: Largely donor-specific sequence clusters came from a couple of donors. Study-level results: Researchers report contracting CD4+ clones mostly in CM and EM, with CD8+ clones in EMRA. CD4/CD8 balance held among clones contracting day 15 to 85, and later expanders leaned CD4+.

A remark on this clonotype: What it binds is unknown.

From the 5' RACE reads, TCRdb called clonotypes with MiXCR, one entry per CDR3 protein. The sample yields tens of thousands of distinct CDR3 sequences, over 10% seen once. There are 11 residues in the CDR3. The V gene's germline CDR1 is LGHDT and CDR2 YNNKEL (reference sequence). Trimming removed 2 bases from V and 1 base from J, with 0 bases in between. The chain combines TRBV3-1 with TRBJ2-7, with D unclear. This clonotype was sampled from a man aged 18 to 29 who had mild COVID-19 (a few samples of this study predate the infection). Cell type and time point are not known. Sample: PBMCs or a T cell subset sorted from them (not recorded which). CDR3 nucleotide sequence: TGTGCCAGCAGCCAATCCTACGAGCAGTACTTC. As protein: CASSQSYEQYF.